The rows below give T cell receptor beta chains drawn from one sample of a study of blood T cell repertoires in COVID-19. Generated by immunoSEQ multiplex PCR, the TCRdb table keeps only in-frame clones and is missing some. The sample records approximately 140,000 clones, roughly 88% being singletons. Input material: peripheral blood. Every receptor here comes from a man between 65 and 85 years old with active COVID-19. Each CDR3 is given with its conserved first and last residue. A D gene is named only where the DNA matches it firmly. Size is stated for part of the rows, as once, few or many counts, or as a class when the clone is expanded.

D,length,J,size,V,CDR3,DNA
.,11,TRBJ2-7,.,TRBV11-2,CASTNFYEQYF,TGTGCCAGCACCAATTTTTACGAGCAGTACTTC
.,13,TRBJ1-6,.,TRBV6-5,CASRGRSNSPLHF,TGTGCCAGCAGGGGGCGATCGAATTCACCCCTCCACTTT
.,13,TRBJ2-1,.,TRBV7-2,CASSPGTYNEQFF,TGTGCCAGCAGCCCGGGGACCTACAATGAGCAGTTCTTC
.,15,TRBJ2-3,.,TRBV5-1,CASRDRDFGTDTQYF,TGCGCCAGCAGGGACCGGGACTTTGGGACAGATACGCAGTATTTT
.,12,TRBJ2-3,.,TRBV2,CASSYSTDTQYF,TGTGCCAGCAGCTACAGCACAGATACGCAGTATTTT
.,14,TRBJ1-3,.,TRBV5-1,CASSEGGIGNTIYF,TGCGCCAGCAGCGAGGGGGGGATTGGAAACACCATATATTTT
.,15,TRBJ1-1,.,TRBV3-1/TRBV3-2,CASSQGRDLNTEAFF,TGTGCCAGCAGCCAAGGGCGGGACCTGAACACTGAAGCTTTCTTT
TRBD1,17,TRBJ1-4,.,TRBV28,CASSTDRQGATNEKLFF,TGTGCCAGCAGTACCGATCGACAGGGGGCAACTAATGAAAAACTGTTTTTT
TRBD2,14,TRBJ2-1,.,TRBV19,CASRGLAGGVEQFF,TGTGCCAGTAGGGGACTAGCGGGAGGGGTTGAGCAGTTCTTC
TRBD1,16,TRBJ1-4,.,TRBV24-1,CATSDSGTGVEEKLFF,TGTGCCACCAGTGATTCCGGGACAGGGGTCGAAGAAAAACTGTTTTTT
.,11,TRBJ2-3,.,TRBV20-1,CSTTNTDTQYF,TGCAGCACTACTAATACAGATACGCAGTATTTT
.,13,TRBJ2-7,.,TRBV4-1,CASSHPRVGEQYF,TGCGCCAGCAGCCACCCGCGCGTTGGCGAGCAGTACTTC
TRBD1,14,TRBJ1-2,.,TRBV28,CASSTTGGLSGYTF,TGTGCCAGCAGTACGACAGGGGGCCTATCAGGCTACACCTTC
TRBD2,14,TRBJ2-7,.,TRBV28,CASSFSLADYEQYF,TGTGCCAGCAGTTTTTCCCTAGCGGACTACGAGCAGTACTTC
TRBD2,16,TRBJ2-2,.,TRBV7-7,CASSTASGRVTGELFF,TGTGCTAGCAGCACCGCAAGCGGGAGGGTCACCGGGGAGCTGTTTTTT
TRBD1,13,TRBJ2-7,.,TRBV9,CASSDRTGTEQYF,TGTGCCAGCAGCGATCGGACAGGGACCGAGCAGTACTTC
.,14,TRBJ2-2,.,TRBV28,CASSLVRDTGELFF,TGTGCCAGCAGTTTAGTTCGGGACACCGGGGAGCTGTTTTTT
TRBD2,15,TRBJ2-7,.,TRBV5-4,CASGLAGTSSYEQYF,TGTGCCAGCGGTCTAGCGGGTACATCCTCCTACGAGCAGTACTTC
.,14,TRBJ2-3,.,TRBV18,CASSPTQGTDTQYF,TGTGCCAGCTCACCGACACAGGGCACAGATACGCAGTATTTT
TRBD1,16,TRBJ2-3,.,TRBV10-3,CATQIGQGASGDTQYF,TGTGCCACCCAAATAGGACAGGGGGCTTCGGGAGATACGCAGTATTTT
TRBD2,15,TRBJ2-7,.,TRBV19,CASSTRTSGNIEQYF,TGTGCCAGTAGTACTCGGACTAGCGGGAATATCGAGCAGTACTTC
TRBD1,15,TRBJ2-7,.,TRBV5-1,CASSLEWGQTYEQYF,TGCGCCAGCAGCTTGGAGTGGGGACAGACCTACGAGCAGTACTTC
.,19,TRBJ2-1,.,TRBV15,CATSRDKGGTVSSYNEQFF,TGTGCCACCAGCAGAGATAAGGGGGGGACGGTCAGCTCCTACAATGAGCAGTTCTTC
TRBD1,14,TRBJ1-5,.,TRBV7-9,CASSTGQPSQPQHF,TGTGCCAGCAGCACGGGACAGCCCAGTCAGCCCCAGCATTTT
.,11,TRBJ2-3,.,TRBV6-2/TRBV6-3,CASSQTDAQYF,TGTGCCAGCAGCCAGACAGATGCGCAGTATTTT
.,14,TRBJ1-2,.,TRBV6-5,CASSYSRGRYGYTF,TGTGCCAGCAGTTACTCGCGGGGGCGGTATGGCTACACCTTC
.,13,TRBJ1-3,once,TRBV12-3/TRBV12-4,CASTPGAGNTIYF,TGTGCCAGTACACCGGGGGCTGGAAACACCATATATTTT
.,13,TRBJ1-5,.,TRBV28,CASQGGYNQPQHF,TGTGCCAGCCAAGGAGGGTACAATCAGCCCCAGCATTTT
.,16,TRBJ1-5,once,TRBV21-1,CASTFQDRNSNQPQHF,TGTGCCAGCACCTTTCAGGACAGGAATAGCAATCAGCCCCAGCATTTT
.,15,TRBJ1-3,.,TRBV28,CASSLGTRVRNTIYF,TGTGCCAGCAGTTTAGGGACTAGGGTCCGAAACACCATATATTTT
TRBD2,15,TRBJ2-7,.,TRBV9,CASSVTAGGPYEQYF,TGTGCCAGCAGCGTAACGGCGGGAGGGCCGTACGAGCAGTACTTC
TRBD1,15,TRBJ1-2,.,TRBV4-3,CASSAIQGAGYGYTF,TGCGCCAGCAGCGCAATACAGGGGGCGGGCTATGGCTACACCTTC
.,14,TRBJ2-1,.,TRBV6-5,CASSYSGTLNEQFF,TGTGCCAGCAGTTACTCGGGGACACTCAATGAGCAGTTCTTC
.,12,TRBJ2-2,.,TRBV2,CASSETTGELFF,TGTGCCAGCAGCGAGACTACCGGGGAGCTGTTTTTT
.,14,TRBJ1-1,once,TRBV6-5,CASSPSGGEPEAFF,TGTGCCAGCAGCCCCTCGGGGGGGGAGCCTGAAGCTTTCTTT
.,15,TRBJ1-2,.,TRBV5-6,CASSLGSFWRYGYTF,TGTGCCAGCAGCCTAGGGTCCTTCTGGAGGTATGGCTACACCTTC
TRBD2,16,TRBJ2-3,.,TRBV18,CASSPRTSGTTDTQYF,TGTGCCAGCTCACCTAGGACTAGCGGGACTACAGATACGCAGTATTTT
.,14,TRBJ1-5,.,TRBV28,CASRLQGSNQPQHF,TGTGCCAGCAGACTACAGGGATCCAATCAGCCCCAGCATTTT
.,16,TRBJ2-7,.,TRBV5-8,CASRGLLQGWAYEQYF,TGTGCCAGCAGGGGTTTATTACAGGGTTGGGCCTACGAGCAGTACTTC
.,14,TRBJ2-3,.,TRBV24-1,CATSDPSGTDTQYF,TGTGCCACCAGTGATCCGTCCGGCACAGATACGCAGTATTTT
TRBD1,15,TRBJ2-3,.,TRBV5-1,CASSRDRGGSDTQYF,TGCGCCAGCAGCCGGGACAGGGGAGGATCAGATACGCAGTATTTT
TRBD2,18,TRBJ2-2,.,TRBV4-3,CASSQGASGRRDTGELFF,TGCGCCAGCAGCCAAGGGGCTAGCGGGAGAAGGGACACCGGGGAGCTGTTTTTT
.,14,TRBJ2-3,.,TRBV6-2/TRBV6-3,CASSLRQVADTQYF,TGTGCCAGCAGCCTGAGACAGGTTGCAGATACGCAGTATTTT
.,13,TRBJ2-1,.,TRBV18,CASLPTGIGEQFF,TGTGCCAGCTTACCGACAGGAATTGGCGAGCAGTTCTTC
.,14,TRBJ1-2,.,TRBV15,CATSRDLGATGYTF,TGTGCCACCAGCAGAGATCTGGGAGCCACCGGCTACACCTTC
.,12,TRBJ1-1,.,TRBV28,CASSFLDTEAFF,TGTGCCAGCAGTTTCCTAGACACTGAAGCTTTCTTT
TRBD1,14,TRBJ1-1,.,TRBV28,CASRRQGLNTEAFF,TGTGCCAGCAGGAGACAGGGTTTGAACACTGAAGCTTTCTTT
.,12,TRBJ2-5,.,TRBV9,CASSDRVGTQYF,TGTGCCAGCAGCGACAGGGTCGGGACCCAGTACTTC
.,12,TRBJ1-2,.,TRBV28,CASRADRSGYTF,TGTGCCAGCAGGGCTGACAGGTCGGGCTACACCTTC
TRBD2,14,TRBJ2-2,.,TRBV15,CATHRGSGTGELFF,TGTGCCACTCACCGCGGGAGTGGAACCGGGGAGCTGTTTTTT
.,17,TRBJ2-1,.,TRBV18,CASSPRQVLSSYNEQFF,TGTGCCAGCTCACCTAGACAGGTTTTAAGCTCCTACAATGAGCAGTTCTTC
TRBD2,16,TRBJ2-3,once,TRBV6-2/TRBV6-3,CASSYSASGRTDTQYF,TGTGCCAGCAGTTACTCGGCTAGCGGTCGCACAGATACGCAGTATTTT
TRBD2,18,TRBJ2-2,few,TRBV28,CASNGPPGGRYGTGELFF,TGTGCCAGCAACGGCCCCCCGGGAGGAAGGTACGGCACCGGGGAGCTGTTTTTT
TRBD1,16,TRBJ1-6,.,TRBV4-2,CASSQEGDRGNSPLHF,TGTGCCAGCAGCCAAGAGGGAGACAGGGGAAATTCACCCCTCCACTTT
TRBD2,17,TRBJ2-7,.,TRBV5-4,CASSPTAASGRSHEQYF,TGTGCCAGCAGCCCGACGGCGGCTAGCGGGAGATCCCACGAGCAGTACTTC
TRBD1,16,TRBJ2-5,.,TRBV10-2,CASSESTGAYGETQYF,TGCGCCAGCAGTGAGTCGACAGGGGCGTATGGCGAGACCCAGTACTTC
.,17,TRBJ1-3,.,TRBV7-9,CASSPGGRYLSGNTIYF,TGTGCCAGCAGCCCGGGGGGCAGATATCTCTCTGGAAACACCATATATTTT
.,12,TRBJ2-7,.,TRBV28,CASSLSGYEQYF,TGTGCCAGCAGTTTATCGGGGTACGAGCAGTACTTC